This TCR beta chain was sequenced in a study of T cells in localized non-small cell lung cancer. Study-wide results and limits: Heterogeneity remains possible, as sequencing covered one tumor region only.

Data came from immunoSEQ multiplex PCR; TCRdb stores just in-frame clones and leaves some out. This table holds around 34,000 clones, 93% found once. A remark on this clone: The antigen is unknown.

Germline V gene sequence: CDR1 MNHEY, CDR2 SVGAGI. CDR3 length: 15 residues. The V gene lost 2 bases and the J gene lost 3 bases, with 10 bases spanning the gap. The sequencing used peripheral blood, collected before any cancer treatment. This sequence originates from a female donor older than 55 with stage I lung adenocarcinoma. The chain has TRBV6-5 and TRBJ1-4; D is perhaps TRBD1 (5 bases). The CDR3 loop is CASSYDGASNEKLFF. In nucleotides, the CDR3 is TGTGCCAGCAGTTACGACGGGGCTTCTAATGAAAAACTGTTTTTT.